This record looks at one TCR beta chain sequence and its context. Its matching antigen is unknown. The data were obtained in a study of lymphopenia after photon versus proton radiotherapy. The study, taken as a whole, reports: Photon-treated patients lost naive T cells and TCR diversity; proton-treated stayed stable. Authors raise, but do not show, better survival with proton therapy.

Between the trimmed V and J ends, which lost 5 bases and 9 bases, there was a span of 11 bases. The germline CDR1 and CDR2 sequences are LNHDA and SQIVND (reference sequence). The CDR3 length is 12 residues. Using immunoSEQ multiplex PCR, the repertoire was profiled, and TCRdb retains in-frame clones only, with some absent. The sample holds 40,000 to 45,000 clones, about 83% seen once. The TCR comes from a woman in her 70s with pancreatic cancer. The sample in question was peripheral blood, obtained from a patient treated with proton-based radiotherapy. V usage is TRBV19 and J usage is TRBJ1-5; D remains ambiguous. CDR3 coding DNA: TGTGCCAGTAGTTCGGAAAGGTGGCCCCAGCATTTT. Protein product: CASSSERWPQHF.